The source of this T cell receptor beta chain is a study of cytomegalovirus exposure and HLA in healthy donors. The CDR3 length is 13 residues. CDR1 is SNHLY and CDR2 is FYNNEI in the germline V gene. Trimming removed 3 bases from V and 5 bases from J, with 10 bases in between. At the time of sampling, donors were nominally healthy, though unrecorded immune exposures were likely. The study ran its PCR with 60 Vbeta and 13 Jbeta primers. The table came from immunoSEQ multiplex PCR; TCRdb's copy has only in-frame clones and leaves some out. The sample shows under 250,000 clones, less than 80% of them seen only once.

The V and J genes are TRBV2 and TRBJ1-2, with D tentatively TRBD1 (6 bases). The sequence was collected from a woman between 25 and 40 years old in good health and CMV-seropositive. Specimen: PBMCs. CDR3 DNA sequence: TGTGCCAGCAGTGAGAACAGGGAGTATGGCTACACCTTC. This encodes CASSENREYGYTF.